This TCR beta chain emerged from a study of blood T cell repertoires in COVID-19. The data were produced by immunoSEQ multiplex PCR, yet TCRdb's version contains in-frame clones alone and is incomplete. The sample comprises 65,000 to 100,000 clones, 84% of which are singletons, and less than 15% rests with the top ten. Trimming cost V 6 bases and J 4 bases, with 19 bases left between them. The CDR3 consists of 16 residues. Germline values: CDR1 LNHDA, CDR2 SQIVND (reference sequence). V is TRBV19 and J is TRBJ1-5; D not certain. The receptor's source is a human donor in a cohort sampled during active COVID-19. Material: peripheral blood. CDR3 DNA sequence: TGTGCCAGTAGGAATATTGCGGAGGGAGCTAATCAGCCCCAGCATTTT. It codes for CASRNIAEGANQPQHF.